These 22 T cell receptor beta chains were sequenced from one sample in a study of shared clonotypes between healthy human individuals. Sequenced by immunoSEQ multiplex PCR; TCRdb stores in-frame clones only, minus some. Altogether about 1.1 million clones are present, 60% to 85% being singletons, with the ten largest covering 0.7% to 0.95%. The sequenced sample was memory CD4+ T cells from PBMCs. Indicated subset: CD45RA-negative fraction. These receptors all stem from a man aged 18-30 years in good health. Some clones in this sample may be carry-over from other donors' samples.

CDR3 bases: TGTGCCAGTAGTGGGACAGGGTCCCTCAAAGGCTATGGCTACACCTTC. Its translation is CASSGTGSLKGYGYTF. This rearrangement joins TRBV19 to TRBJ1-2; 9 positions agree with TRBD1. The CDR3 runs 16 residues. CDR1 and CDR2 from the germline V gene are LNHDA and SQIVND (reference sequence). Unmatched junction bases numbered 11, after V lost 5 bases and J lost 4 bases.

The rearrangement links TRBV6-7 to TRBJ2-3, with D possibly matching TRBD2 (5 bases). TRBV6-7 is designated an ORF whose function remains uncertain. This CDR3 spans 15 amino acids. V shed 2 bases and J shed 0 bases, with 9 bases lying between them. The CDR3 loop reads CASSYEGSSTDTQYF. CDR3 nucleotides: TGTGCCAGCAGTTACGAGGGTTCTAGCACAGATACGCAGTATTTT.

V is TRBV7-2 and J is TRBJ1-5; weak D call: TRBD1 (6 bases). The CDR3 runs 16 residues. The V end lost 5 bases, the J end lost 3 bases, and 17 bases lay between the germline ends. Germline CDR1 is SGHTA and CDR2 is FQGNSA. This CDR3 is CASSGGGGGNNQPQHF. The CDR3 DNA follows: TGTGCCAGCAGCGGAGGAGGGGGGGGAAACAATCAGCCCCAGCATTTT.

This clone was counted between two and nine times. This rearrangement joins TRBV7-2 to TRBJ2-7, with 10 bases fitting TRBD2. In germline, CDR1 is SGHTA, CDR2 FQGNSA. Trimming at V came to 5 bases and at J to 6 bases, leaving 7 bases not matched to a gene. There are 14 residues in the CDR3. In DNA, the CDR3 is TGTGCCAGCAGCACGAGACTAGCGGGTCCCGAGCAGTACTTC. Its translation is CASSTRLAGPEQYF.

The chain has TRBV7-8 and TRBJ2-7, with D uncertain. CDR1 and CDR2 from the germline V gene are SGHVS and FQNEAQ. V was pared by 8 bases and J by 3 bases, with 11 bases between. The CDR3 runs to 12 residues. The CDR3 protein is CASGDSIYEQYF. The CDR3 DNA reads TGTGCCAGCGGGGATAGCATCTACGAGCAGTACTTC.

V usage is TRBV5-1 and J usage is TRBJ1-2; 8 nucleotides agree with TRBD1. CDR1 is SGHRS and CDR2 is YFSETQ in the germline V gene. The ends lost 3 bases at V and 6 bases at J; junction bases unmatched: 7. The CDR3 length is 14 residues. CDR3 DNA sequence: TGCGCCAGCAGCTCAGGACAGGGAAGCGATGGCTACACCTTC. Translating gives CASSSGQGSDGYTF.

The chain uses TRBV5-6 and TRBJ1-1; D might be TRBD1 (5 bases). The germline gives CDR1 SGHDT, CDR2 YYEEEE. This CDR3 is 12 amino acids long. V dropped 4 bases and J dropped 5 bases, with 9 bases sitting between them. CDR3 protein: CASSPGATEAFF. The CDR3 region has the DNA TGTGCCAGCAGCCCTGGGGCAACTGAAGCTTTCTTT.

The table lists this clone with a few counts. This chain links TRBV5-6 with TRBJ2-1, with no clear D. The germline V gene encodes CDR1 SGHDT and CDR2 YYEEEE. V lost 2 bases to trimming and J lost 2 bases, with 5 bases between them. The CDR3 totals 13 residues. The CDR3 is CASSFGTYNEQFF. DNA for the CDR3: TGTGCCAGCAGCTTCGGAACCTACAATGAGCAGTTCTTC.

The rearrangement joins TRBV25-1 to TRBJ1-4, with 10 bases matching TRBD1. Germline V gene sequence: CDR1 MGHDK, CDR2 SYGVNS. The CDR3 spans 17 residues. V was pared by 1 base and J by 8 bases, with 10 bases of the junction left unmatched. CDR3 sequence: CASSEWVGTGASEKLFF. As DNA, the CDR3 is TGTGCCAGCAGTGAATGGGTGGGGACAGGGGCATCGGAAAAACTGTTTTTT. The full variable domain, completed using reference TRBV25-1 and TRBJ1-4, is EADIYQTPRYLVIGTGKKITLECSQTMGHDKMYWYQQDPGMELHLIHYSYGVNSTEKGDLSSESTVSRIRTEHFPLTLESARPSHTSQYLCASSEWVGTGASEKLFFGSGTQLSVL.

CDR3 residues: CASSQGPMAHYNEQFF. For the CDR3, the DNA is TGCGCCAGCAGCCAAGGCCCCATGGCGCACTACAATGAGCAGTTCTTC. The V call is TRBV4-1, the J call TRBJ2-1; D remains unclear. In germline, CDR1 is MGHRA, CDR2 YSYEKL. Trimming removed 1 base from V and 3 bases from J, with 13 bases in between. CDR3 length: 16 amino acids.

The chain recombines TRBV19 with TRBJ2-1; D remains ambiguous. Germline CDR1 is LNHDA and CDR2 is SQIVND (reference sequence). There are 15 residues in the CDR3. With 3 bases removed from V and 1 base from J, the gap between germline ends came to 10 bases. The CDR3, as DNA: TGTGCCAGTAGTATCACTACCTCGTCCTACAATGAGCAGTTCTTC. This codes for CASSITTSSYNEQFF.

V and J are TRBV12-2 and TRBJ2-7; the table's D call TRBD2 went unverified against the DNA. TRBV12-2 is deemed a pseudogene. CDR3 size: 15 residues. As DNA, the CDR3 is TGTGCAAGTCGCTTAAAGAGCGGGAGCTCCTACGAGCAGTACTTC. As protein: CASRLKSGSSYEQYF.

The V gene is TRBV6-5, the J gene TRBJ2-1; 7 bases map to TRBD1. The V gene end was trimmed by 2 bases and the J gene end by 10 bases; junction bases not matched to a gene: 14. The CDR3 has 16 residues. Germline V lookup: CDR1 MNHEY, CDR2 SVGAGI. CDR3 nucleotide sequence: TGTGCCAGCAGTTACCTCGGGACAGTTAGAGTCGAAGAGCAGTTCTTC. It codes for CASSYLGTVRVEEQFF.

The sample holds a few counts of this clone. V and J are TRBV4-2 and TRBJ2-1; D remains unclear. This CDR3 spans 13 amino acids. V was clipped by 4 bases and J by 5 bases, with 9 bases between them. Germline V gene lookup returns CDR1 LGHNA and CDR2 YNFKEQ. CDR3 in amino acids: CASSLRRDNEQFF. DNA of the CDR3: TGTGCCAGCAGCCTTCGACGGGACAATGAGCAGTTCTTC.

Comment on this clone: At the DNA level, this CDR3 is encoded by other sequences in the same sample as well. The chain recombines TRBV5-1 with TRBJ2-3, with 11 bases aligning to TRBD2. Germline trimming cut 4 bases from V and 2 bases from J; bases unmatched to any gene: 6. Germline V gene data show CDR1 as SGHRS and CDR2 as YFSETQ. The CDR3 extends over 16 amino acids. CDR3 bases: TGCGCCAGCAGCCCCAGGACTAGCGGGCCCACAGATACGCAGTATTTT. Translation gives CASSPRTSGPTDTQYF. The full variable domain, in which reference TRBV5-1 and TRBJ2-3 provide the parts outside the CDR3, is KAGVTQTPRYLIKTRGQQVTLSCSPISGHRSVSWYQQTPGQGLQFLFEYFSETQRNKGNFPGRFSGRQFSNSRSEMNVSTLELGDSALYLCASSPRTSGPTDTQYFGPGTRLTVL.

CDR3 bases: TGCGCCAGCAGCTTGGCCCCGTCCTATTACACAGATACGCAGTATTTT. It yields the protein CASSLAPSYYTDTQYF. The chain recombines TRBV5-1 with TRBJ2-3; D uncertain. The CDR3 runs 16 residues. V was trimmed by 0 bases and J by 2 bases, leaving 13 bases between them. CDR1 SGHRS and CDR2 YFSETQ come from the germline V gene.

The chain couples TRBV2 to TRBJ1-5, with TRBD1 matching over 8 bases. Germline V gene sequence: CDR1 SNHLY, CDR2 FYNNEI. The trim removed 6 bases at V and 2 bases at J, leaving 9 bases unmatched. This CDR3 is 16 amino acids long. CDR3 sequence (DNA): TGTGCCAGCAGGCCCGGACAGGGTACAGGCAATCAGCCCCAGCATTTT. Translating gives CASRPGQGTGNQPQHF.

The table lists this clone with a count of one. This chain uses TRBV5-4 with TRBJ2-3, with 10 nucleotides matching TRBD2. There are 17 residues in the CDR3. Looked up from germline, CDR1 is SGHNT and CDR2 is YYREEE (reference sequence). J lost 1 base, V lost 4 bases, and 9 bases had no gene match. The CDR3 sequence: CASSAKPTSGRTDTQYF. The DNA of the CDR3 is TGTGCCAGCAGCGCCAAACCGACTAGCGGGCGCACAGATACGCAGTATTTT.

The chain uses TRBV4-1 and TRBJ2-7; 8 positions agree with TRBD2. Germline CDR1 and CDR2: MGHRA and YSYEKL. The CDR3 consists of 16 residues. Unmatched junction bases numbered 5, after V lost 0 bases and J lost 1 base. CDR3 in DNA: TGCGCCAGCAGCCAAGAAATTACTAGCGGATCCTACGAGCAGTACTTC. It yields the protein CASSQEITSGSYEQYF.

V gene TRBV7-2 combines with J gene TRBJ2-2; TRBD2 might be the D (6 bases). Deletions cut 4 bases from V and 5 bases from J, with 11 bases between. CDR1 is SGHTA, CDR2 FQGNSA, per germline. CDR3 length: 14 residues. The CDR3 protein is CASSYLGTTGELFF. The CDR3 region has the DNA TGTGCCAGCAGCTACCTCGGGACTACCGGGGAGCTGTTTTTT.

The CDR3 DNA reads as TGTGCCAGCAGCCCGGCGGGGGACAGGGGTGACGAGCAGTACTTC. It yields the protein CASSPAGDRGDEQYF. This sequence joins TRBV5-4 and TRBJ2-7; 10 positions match TRBD1. The CDR3 is made up of 15 amino acids. CDR1 and CDR2 from the germline V gene are SGHNT and YYREEE (reference sequence). V was clipped by 4 bases and J by 5 bases; unmatched bases: 9. Full variable domain (remainder filled in from reference TRBV5-4 and TRBJ2-7): ETGVTQSPTHLIKTRGQQVTLRCSSQSGHNTVSWYQQALGQGPQFIFQYYREEENGRGNFPPRFSGLQFPNYSSELNVNALELDDSALYLCASSPAGDRGDEQYFGPGTRLTVT.

V gene TRBV7-8 combines with J gene TRBJ1-1, with 7 bases that match TRBD1. J was trimmed by 0 bases and V by 7 bases; bases with no gene match: 11. The CDR3 length is 16 residues. The germline V gene encodes CDR1 SGHVS and CDR2 FQNEAQ. CDR3 nucleotides: TGTGCCAGCACTGGACAGGTCAGCTATATGAACACTGAAGCTTTCTTT. It yields the protein CASTGQVSYMNTEAFF. Variable domain in full (rest from reference TRBV7-8 and TRBJ1-1): GAGVSQSPRYKVAKRGQDVALRCDPISGHVSLFWYQQALGQGPEFLTYFQNEAQLDKSGLPSDRFFAERPEGSVSTLKIQRTQQEDSAVYLCASTGQVSYMNTEAFFGQGTRLTVV.